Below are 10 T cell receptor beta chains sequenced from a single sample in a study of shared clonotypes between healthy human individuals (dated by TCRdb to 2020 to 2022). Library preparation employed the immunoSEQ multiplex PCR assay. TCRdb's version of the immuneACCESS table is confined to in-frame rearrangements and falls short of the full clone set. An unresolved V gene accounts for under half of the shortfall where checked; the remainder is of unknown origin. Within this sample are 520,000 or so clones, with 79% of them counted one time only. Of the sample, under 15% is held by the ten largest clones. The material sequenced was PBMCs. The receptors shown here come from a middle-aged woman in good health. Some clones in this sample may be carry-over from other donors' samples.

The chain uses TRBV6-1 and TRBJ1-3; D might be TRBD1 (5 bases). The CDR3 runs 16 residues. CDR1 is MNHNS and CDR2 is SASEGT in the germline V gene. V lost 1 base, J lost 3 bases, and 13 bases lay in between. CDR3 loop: CASSEVQGLGGNTIYF. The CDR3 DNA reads TGTGCCAGCAGTGAAGTCCAGGGATTAGGTGGAAACACCATATATTTT.

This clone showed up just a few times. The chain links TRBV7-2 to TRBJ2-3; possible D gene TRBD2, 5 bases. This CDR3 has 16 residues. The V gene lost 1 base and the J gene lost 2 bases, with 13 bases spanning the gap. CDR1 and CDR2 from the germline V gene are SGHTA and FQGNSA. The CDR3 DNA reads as TGTGCCAGCAGCTTAGAAGGGTCTAGCCTCACAGATACGCAGTATTTT. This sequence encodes CASSLEGSSLTDTQYF.

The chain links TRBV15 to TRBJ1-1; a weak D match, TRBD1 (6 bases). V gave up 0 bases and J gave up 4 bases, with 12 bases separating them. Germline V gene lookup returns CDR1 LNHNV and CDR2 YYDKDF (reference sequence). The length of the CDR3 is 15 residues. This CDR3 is CATSRDQGPGTEAFF. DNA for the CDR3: TGTGCCACCAGCAGAGATCAGGGGCCCGGCACTGAAGCTTTCTTT. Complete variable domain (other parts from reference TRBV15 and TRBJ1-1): DAMVIQNPRYQVTQFGKPVTLSCSQTLNHNVMYWYQQKSSQAPKLLFHYYDKDFNNEADTPDNFQSRRPNTSFCFLDIRSPGLGDTAMYLCATSRDQGPGTEAFFGQGTRLTVV.

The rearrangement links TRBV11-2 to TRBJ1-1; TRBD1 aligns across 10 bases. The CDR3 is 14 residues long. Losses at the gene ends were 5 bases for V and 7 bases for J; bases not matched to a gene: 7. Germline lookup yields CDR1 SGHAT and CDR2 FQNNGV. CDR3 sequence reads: CASSTGQGVSEAFF. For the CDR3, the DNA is TGTGCCAGCAGCACCGGACAGGGGGTTAGTGAAGCTTTCTTT.

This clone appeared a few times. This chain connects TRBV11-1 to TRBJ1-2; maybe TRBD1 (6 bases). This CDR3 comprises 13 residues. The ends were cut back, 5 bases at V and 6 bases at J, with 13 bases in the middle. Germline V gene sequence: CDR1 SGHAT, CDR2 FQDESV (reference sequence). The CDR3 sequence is CASSPGGGNGYTF. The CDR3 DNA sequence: TGTGCCAGCAGCCCTGGGGGGGGCAATGGCTACACCTTC.

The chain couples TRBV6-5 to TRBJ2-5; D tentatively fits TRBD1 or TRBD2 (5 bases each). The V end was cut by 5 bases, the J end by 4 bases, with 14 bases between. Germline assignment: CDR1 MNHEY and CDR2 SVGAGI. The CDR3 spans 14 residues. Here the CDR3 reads CASSHPSGRETQYF. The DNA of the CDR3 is TGTGCCAGCAGTCACCCTTCAGGGAGAGAGACCCAGTACTTC.

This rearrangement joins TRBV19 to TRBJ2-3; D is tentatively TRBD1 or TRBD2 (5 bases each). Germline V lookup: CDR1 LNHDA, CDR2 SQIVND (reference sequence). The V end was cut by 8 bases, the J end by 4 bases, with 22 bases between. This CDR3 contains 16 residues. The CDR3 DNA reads TGTGCCAGTCTCTCAACATGGGACGGGAAGGCAGATACGCAGTATTTT. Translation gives CASLSTWDGKADTQYF.

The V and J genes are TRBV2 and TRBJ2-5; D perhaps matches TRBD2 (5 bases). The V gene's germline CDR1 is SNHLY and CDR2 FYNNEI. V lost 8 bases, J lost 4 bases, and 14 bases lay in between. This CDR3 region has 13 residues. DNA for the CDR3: TGTGCCAGCCGGGGTGGGTCGGGAGAGACCCAGTACTTC. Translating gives CASRGGSGETQYF.

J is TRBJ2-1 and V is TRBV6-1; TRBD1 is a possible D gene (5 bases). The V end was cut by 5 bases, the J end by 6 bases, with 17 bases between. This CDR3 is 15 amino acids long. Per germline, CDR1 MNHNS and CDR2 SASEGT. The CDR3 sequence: CASSLDSLGGNEQFF. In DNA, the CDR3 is TGTGCCAGCAGTTTAGACAGCCTAGGCGGCAATGAGCAGTTCTTC.

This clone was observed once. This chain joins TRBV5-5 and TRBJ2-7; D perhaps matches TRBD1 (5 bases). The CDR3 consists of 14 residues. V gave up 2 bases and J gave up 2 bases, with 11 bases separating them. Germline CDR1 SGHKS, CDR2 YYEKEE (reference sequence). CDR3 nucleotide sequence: TGTGCCAGCAGCTTTATGACAGTTCCCTACGAGCAGTACTTC. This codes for CASSFMTVPYEQYF.